These T cell receptor beta chains were read from a single sample in a study of cytomegalovirus exposure and HLA in healthy donors. Clones were read by immunoSEQ multiplex PCR, and TCRdb kept only the in-frame ones, dropping some. The profile shows approximately 190,000 clones, approximately 90% of them singletons. Sequencing used PBMCs. Receptors originate from a boy between 2 and 10 years old in good health and CMV-seronegative. Each CDR3 is given with its conserved first and last residue. Each record gives: CDR3 DNA, CDR3 protein, J gene, D gene, V gene, clone size. The D gene is left open where the match is weak. Some rows mark clone size as missing; the rest say once, few, many or name a class of expanded clone.

TGCGCCAGCAGCCTGGGGGCCCGGGAGGGCACAGATACGCAGTATTTT CASSLGAREGTDTQYF TRBJ2-3 NA TRBV5-1 NA
TGTGCCAGCAGCTTGGCAGGGTTTTGGACCCAGTACTTC CASSLAGFWTQYF TRBJ2-5 NA TRBV5-8 NA
TGTGCCAGCAGCCAGCATAGCGGTTGGGCCTACGAGCAGTACTTC CASSQHSGWAYEQYF TRBJ2-7 NA TRBV28 NA
TGTGCCAGCAGCCTCTCGGTCGGGAGGGCCGATGAGACCCAGTACTTC CASSLSVGRADETQYF TRBJ2-5 TRBD2 TRBV5-4 NA
TGTGCCAGCAGCTCGGGACTAGTGGGGCAGTATTTT CASSSGLVGQYF TRBJ2-3 TRBD2 TRBV7-2 NA
TGTGCCAGCAGCTCCGGACTAGATCGGCACTACGAGCAGTACTTC CASSSGLDRHYEQYF TRBJ2-7 TRBD2 TRBV5-4 NA
TGTGCCAGCAGTTCTCCCGTGGGGGCCCAAAGACGCAATGAGCAGTTCTTC CASSSPVGAQRRNEQFF TRBJ2-1 NA TRBV27 NA
TGTGCCAGTAGAGAGACAGCGATCTATGGCTACACCTTC CASRETAIYGYTF TRBJ1-2 NA TRBV19 NA
TGTGCCAGCAGCCCCGGGACAGAACCCACCGGGGAGCTGTTTTTT CASSPGTEPTGELFF TRBJ2-2 TRBD1 TRBV9 once
TGCGCCAGCGGCCCGGGACTAGCGGATTACAATGAGCAGTTCTTC CASGPGLADYNEQFF TRBJ2-1 TRBD2 TRBV5-1 NA
TGTGCCAGCAGTACCCGGACTATCTATGGCTACACCTTC CASSTRTIYGYTF TRBJ1-2 NA TRBV6-5 NA
TGTGCCAGCAGGACTGGAGGAGGAAAACTGTTTTTT CASRTGGGKLFF TRBJ1-4 NA TRBV27 NA
TGCGCCAGCAGCTTGGTAGGAGGGTCCCGCCTCAACAATGAGCAGTTCTTC CASSLVGGSRLNNEQFF TRBJ2-1 NA TRBV5-1 NA
TGTGCCAGCAGCTTAGACTCTAACTATGGCTACACCTTC CASSLDSNYGYTF TRBJ1-2 NA TRBV11-3 NA
TGCGCCAGCAGCCAAGAGTTTGGGCAGCTGAACTATGGCTACACCTTC CASSQEFGQLNYGYTF TRBJ1-2 NA TRBV4-1 NA
TGTGCCAGCTCGGGCGCGCGGGGGGCGGACACCGGGGAGCTGTTTTTT CASSGARGADTGELFF TRBJ2-2 TRBD2 TRBV2 NA
TGTGCCAGTAGTACTCCCAGGGGTGCCTACGAGCAGTACTTC CASSTPRGAYEQYF TRBJ2-7 NA TRBV19 few
TGTGCCAGCAGCTCCTTGCGGGCCCTGAGGAACACTGAAGCTTTCTTT CASSSLRALRNTEAFF TRBJ1-1 NA TRBV11-2 NA
TGCGCCAGCAGCTTTTCCCCAGGGGCGGACACTGAAGCTTTCTTT CASSFSPGADTEAFF TRBJ1-1 NA TRBV5-1 NA
TGTGCCAGCAGCTTGGGTGGACAGCAGTACGAGCAGTACTTC CASSLGGQQYEQYF TRBJ2-7 NA TRBV5-4 NA
TGTGCCTGGAGTGAGGAGAGGCAGTACTTC CAWSEERQYF TRBJ2-7 NA TRBV30 NA
TGTGCCAGCAGCTTAGGGGGAGACACTGAAGCTTTCTTT CASSLGGDTEAFF TRBJ1-1 NA TRBV5-5 few
TGTGCCAGCAGTGAAGGAGTCACGGCCACCTACGAGCAGTACTTC CASSEGVTATYEQYF TRBJ2-7 NA TRBV25-1 NA
TGTGCCAGCACCCCGGGGGAAGGCCAGCCCCAGCATTTT CASTPGEGQPQHF TRBJ1-5 NA TRBV7-3 NA
TGTGCCAGCAGTTACACGGGCTACGAGCAGTACTTC CASSYTGYEQYF TRBJ2-7 NA TRBV6-5 NA
TGCGCCAGCAGCTTGGAGGCTGCGGGTGTACAGAGACACACTGAAGCTTTCTTT CASSLEAAGVQRHTEAFF TRBJ1-1 NA TRBV5-1 NA
TGTGCCAGCAGCTTGGATGTCAACCTACTACAGGGAGTTAGCACTGAAGCTTTCTTT CASSLDVNLLQGVSTEAFF TRBJ1-1 NA TRBV5-5 NA
TGTGCCAGCAGCTTGGGGGGGGCAGGCTCCTACAATGAGCAGTTCTTC CASSLGGAGSYNEQFF TRBJ2-1 NA TRBV11-2 NA
TGCACCAGCAGCCAAGATGGGGCGTCAGGCTCGCAGTATTTT CTSSQDGASGSQYF TRBJ2-3 NA TRBV1 once
TGTGCCTGGACCCAAACCGGCGCGGGAGGATTGAGTAATGAGCAGTTCTTC CAWTQTGAGGLSNEQFF TRBJ2-1 TRBD2 TRBV30 NA
TGTTCCGACGGGTGGGGCGATAACTATGGCTACACCTTC CSDGWGDNYGYTF TRBJ1-2 NA TRBV7-9 once
TGTGCCATCAAGGGACTAGTTGGTCACAATGAGCAGTTCTTC CAIKGLVGHNEQFF TRBJ2-1 TRBD2 TRBV10-3 NA
TGTGCCAGCAGTTACTCGGCAGGGGTACGAGCTTTCTTT CASSYSAGVRAFF TRBJ1-1 NA TRBV6-5 NA
TGTGCCAGCAGTTACCGCGGGACAGGCATAAACTATGGCTACACCTTC CASSYRGTGINYGYTF TRBJ1-2 TRBD1 TRBV6-5 NA
TGTGCCAGCAGTGAAACAGGGGGCCTTGTCAACAATGAGCAGTTCTTC CASSETGGLVNNEQFF TRBJ2-1 TRBD1 TRBV2 NA
TGTGCCAGCAGTTTCAACAGGGGGCGGAACAACGAGCAGTACTTC CASSFNRGRNNEQYF TRBJ2-7 TRBD1 TRBV28 NA
TGTGCCAGCAGCGAACCAGGGGGTTGGGACTATGGCTACACCTTC CASSEPGGWDYGYTF TRBJ1-2 TRBD1 TRBV5-4 few
TGCGCCAGCAGCCCGGAGCCGGGACAGGGGAATGAAAAACTGTTTTTT CASSPEPGQGNEKLFF TRBJ1-4 TRBD1 TRBV5-1 NA
TGTGCCAGCAGTCGAGTTGAGCTGAACACTGAAGCTTTCTTT CASSRVELNTEAFF TRBJ1-1 NA TRBV5-6 NA
TGTGCCAGCAGTTTAGAGACCAGGGGATCTGGGGCCAACGTCCTGACTTTC CASSLETRGSGANVLTF TRBJ2-6 NA TRBV27 NA